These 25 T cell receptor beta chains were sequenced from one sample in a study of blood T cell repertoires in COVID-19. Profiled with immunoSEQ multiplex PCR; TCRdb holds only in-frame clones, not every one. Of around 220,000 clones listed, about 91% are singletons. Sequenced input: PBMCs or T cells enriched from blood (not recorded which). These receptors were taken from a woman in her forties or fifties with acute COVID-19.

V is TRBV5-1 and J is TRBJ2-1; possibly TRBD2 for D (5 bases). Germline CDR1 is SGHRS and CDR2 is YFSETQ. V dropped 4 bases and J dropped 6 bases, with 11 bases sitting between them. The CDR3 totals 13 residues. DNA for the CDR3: TGCGCCAGCAGCGGAGCTAGCTTCAATGAGCAGTTCTTC. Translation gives CASSGASFNEQFF.

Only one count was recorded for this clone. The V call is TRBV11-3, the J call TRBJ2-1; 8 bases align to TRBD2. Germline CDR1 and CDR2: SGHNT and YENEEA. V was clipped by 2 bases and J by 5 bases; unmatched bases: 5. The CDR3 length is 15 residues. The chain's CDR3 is CASSLRGSGDNEQFF. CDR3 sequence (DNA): TGTGCCAGCAGCTTAAGGGGTAGCGGGGACAATGAGCAGTTCTTC. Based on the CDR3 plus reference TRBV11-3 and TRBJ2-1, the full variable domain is EAGVVQSPRYKIIEKKQPVAFWCNPISGHNTLYWYLQNLGQGPELLIRYENEEAVDDSQLPKDRFSAERLKGVDSTLKIQPAELGDSAVYLCASSLRGSGDNEQFFGPGTRLTVL.

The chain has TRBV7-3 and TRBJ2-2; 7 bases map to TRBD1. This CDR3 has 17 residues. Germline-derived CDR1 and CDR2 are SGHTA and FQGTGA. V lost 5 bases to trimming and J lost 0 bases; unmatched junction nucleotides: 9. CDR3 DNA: TGTGCCAGCAGCCTCAACTCCGGGACAGCGAACACCGGGGAGCTGTTTTTT. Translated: CASSLNSGTANTGELFF.

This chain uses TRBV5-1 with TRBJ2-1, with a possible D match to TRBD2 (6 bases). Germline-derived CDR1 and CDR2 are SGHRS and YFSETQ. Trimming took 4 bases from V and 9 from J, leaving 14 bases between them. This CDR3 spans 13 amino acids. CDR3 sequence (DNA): TGCGCCAGCAGCCCCGGGGGAGGAGGTGAGCAGTTCTTC. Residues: CASSPGGGGEQFF.

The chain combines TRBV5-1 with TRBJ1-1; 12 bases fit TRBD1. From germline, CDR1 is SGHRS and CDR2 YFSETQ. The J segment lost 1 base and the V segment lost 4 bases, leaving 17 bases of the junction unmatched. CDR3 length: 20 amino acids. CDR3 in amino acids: CASSRLNSRDRGQENTEAFF. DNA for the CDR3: TGCGCCAGCAGCAGGCTCAATTCCCGGGACAGGGGGCAGGAGAACACTGAAGCTTTCTTT.

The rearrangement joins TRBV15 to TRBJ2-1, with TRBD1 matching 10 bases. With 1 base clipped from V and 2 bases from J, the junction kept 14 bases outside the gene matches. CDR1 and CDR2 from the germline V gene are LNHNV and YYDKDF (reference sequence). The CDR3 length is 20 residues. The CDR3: CATSRGGDRGLPLPYNEQFF. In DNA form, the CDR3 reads TGTGCCACCAGCAGAGGTGGGGACAGGGGACTCCCCCTTCCCTACAATGAGCAGTTCTTC.

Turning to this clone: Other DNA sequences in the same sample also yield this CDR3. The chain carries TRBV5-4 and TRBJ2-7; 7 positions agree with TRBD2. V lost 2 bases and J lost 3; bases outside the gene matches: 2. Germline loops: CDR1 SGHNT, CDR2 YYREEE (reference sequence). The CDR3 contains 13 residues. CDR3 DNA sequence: TGTGCCAGCAGCTTTGGCGGGAGCTACGAGCAGTACTTC. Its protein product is CASSFGGSYEQYF.

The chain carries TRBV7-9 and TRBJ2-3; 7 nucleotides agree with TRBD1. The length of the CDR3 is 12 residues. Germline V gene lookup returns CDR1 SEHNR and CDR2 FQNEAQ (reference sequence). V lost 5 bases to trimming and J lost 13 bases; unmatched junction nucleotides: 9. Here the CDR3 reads CASSLTDRVKYF. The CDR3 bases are TGTGCCAGCAGCCTGACAGACAGGGTAAAGTATTTT.

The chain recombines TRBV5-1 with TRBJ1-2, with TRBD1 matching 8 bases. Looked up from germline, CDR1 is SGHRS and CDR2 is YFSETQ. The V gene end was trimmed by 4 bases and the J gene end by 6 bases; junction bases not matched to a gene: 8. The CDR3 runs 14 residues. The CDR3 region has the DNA TGCGCCAGCAGCGGAACAGGACAGGGAAATGGCTACACCTTC. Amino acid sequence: CASSGTGQGNGYTF.

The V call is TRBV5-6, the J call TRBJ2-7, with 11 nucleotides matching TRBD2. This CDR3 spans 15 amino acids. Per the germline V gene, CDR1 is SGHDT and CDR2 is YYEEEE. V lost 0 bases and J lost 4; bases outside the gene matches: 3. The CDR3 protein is CASSLGLAGWYEQYF. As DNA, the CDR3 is TGTGCCAGCAGCTTGGGACTAGCGGGATGGTACGAGCAGTACTTC.

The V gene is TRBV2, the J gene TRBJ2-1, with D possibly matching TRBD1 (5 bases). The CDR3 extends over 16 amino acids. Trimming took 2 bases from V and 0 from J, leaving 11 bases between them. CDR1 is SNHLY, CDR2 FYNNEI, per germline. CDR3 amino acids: CASSEWGGGSYNEQFF. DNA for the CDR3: TGTGCCAGCAGTGAATGGGGCGGCGGCTCCTACAATGAGCAGTTCTTC.

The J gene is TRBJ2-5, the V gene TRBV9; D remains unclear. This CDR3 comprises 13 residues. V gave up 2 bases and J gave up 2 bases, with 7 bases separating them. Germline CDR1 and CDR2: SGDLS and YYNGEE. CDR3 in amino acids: CASSVDSQETQYF. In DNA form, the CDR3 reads TGTGCCAGCAGCGTCGACTCGCAAGAGACCCAGTACTTC.

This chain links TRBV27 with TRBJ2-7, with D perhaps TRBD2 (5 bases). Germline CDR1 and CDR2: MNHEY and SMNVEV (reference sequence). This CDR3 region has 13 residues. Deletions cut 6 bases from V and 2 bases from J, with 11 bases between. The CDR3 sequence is CASSLGVTYEQYF. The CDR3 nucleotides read TGTGCCAGCAGCCTCGGGGTAACCTACGAGCAGTACTTC.

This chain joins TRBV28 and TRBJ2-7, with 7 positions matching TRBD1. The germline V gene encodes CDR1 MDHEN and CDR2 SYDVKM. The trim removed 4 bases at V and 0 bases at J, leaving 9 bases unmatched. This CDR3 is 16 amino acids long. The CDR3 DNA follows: TGTGCCAGCAGTTCGAAATCGACAGGGAGCTCCTACGAGCAGTACTTC. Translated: CASSSKSTGSSYEQYF.

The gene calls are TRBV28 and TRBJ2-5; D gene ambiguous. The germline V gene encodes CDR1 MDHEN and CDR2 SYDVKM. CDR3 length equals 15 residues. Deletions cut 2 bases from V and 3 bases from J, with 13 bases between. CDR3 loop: CASSLPRRQKETQYF. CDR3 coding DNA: TGTGCCAGCAGTTTACCGAGGCGCCAGAAAGAGACCCAGTACTTC. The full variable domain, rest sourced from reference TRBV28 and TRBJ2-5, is DVKVTQSSRYLVKRTGEKVFLECVQDMDHENMFWYRQDPGLGLRLIYFSYDVKMKEKGDIPEGYSVSREKKERFSLILESASTNQTSMYLCASSLPRRQKETQYFGPGTRLLVL.

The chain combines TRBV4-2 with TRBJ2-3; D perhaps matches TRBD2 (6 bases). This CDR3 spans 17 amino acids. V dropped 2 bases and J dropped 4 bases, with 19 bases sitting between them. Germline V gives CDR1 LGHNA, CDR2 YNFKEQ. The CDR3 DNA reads TGTGCCAGCAGCCAACCCGGGGGTGGAGGGTTCGCAGATACGCAGTATTTT. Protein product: CASSQPGGGGFADTQYF.

CDR3 amino acids: CATSDGGEAEAFF. The CDR3 DNA follows: TGTGCCACCAGTGATGGGGGGGAAGCTGAAGCTTTCTTT. The rearrangement links TRBV24-1 to TRBJ1-1; D is possibly TRBD1 (5 bases). There are 13 residues in the CDR3. CDR1 is KGHDR and CDR2 is SFDVKD in the germline V gene. V lost 3 bases to trimming and J lost 6 bases, with 10 bases between them.

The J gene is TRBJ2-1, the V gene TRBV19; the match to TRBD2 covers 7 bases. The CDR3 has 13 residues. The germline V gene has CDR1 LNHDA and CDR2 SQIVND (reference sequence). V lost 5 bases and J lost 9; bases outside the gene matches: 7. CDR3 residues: CASSLAGAFEQFF. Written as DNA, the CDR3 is TGTGCCAGTAGTCTGGCGGGAGCTTTTGAGCAGTTCTTC.

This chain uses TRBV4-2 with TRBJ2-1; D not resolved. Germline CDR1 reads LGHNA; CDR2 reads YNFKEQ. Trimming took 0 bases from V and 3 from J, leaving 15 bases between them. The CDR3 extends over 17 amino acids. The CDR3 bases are TGTGCCAGCAGCCAAGATAGTGAGTTACTGAACTACAATGAGCAGTTCTTC. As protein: CASSQDSELLNYNEQFF.

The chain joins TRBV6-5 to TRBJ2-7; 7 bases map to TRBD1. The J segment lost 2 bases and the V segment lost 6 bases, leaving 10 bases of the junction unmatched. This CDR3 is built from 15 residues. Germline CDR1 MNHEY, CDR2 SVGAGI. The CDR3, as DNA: TGTGCCAGCAGCTCCGGGACAGTTTACCCCTACGAGCAGTACTTC. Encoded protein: CASSSGTVYPYEQYF.

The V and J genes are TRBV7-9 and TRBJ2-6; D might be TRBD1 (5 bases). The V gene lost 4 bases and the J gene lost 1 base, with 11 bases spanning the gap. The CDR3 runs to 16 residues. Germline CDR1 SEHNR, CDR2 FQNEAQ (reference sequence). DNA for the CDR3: TGTGCCAGCAGCTCCAACGCAGGGTCTGGGGCCAACGTCCTGACTTTC. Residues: CASSSNAGSGANVLTF.

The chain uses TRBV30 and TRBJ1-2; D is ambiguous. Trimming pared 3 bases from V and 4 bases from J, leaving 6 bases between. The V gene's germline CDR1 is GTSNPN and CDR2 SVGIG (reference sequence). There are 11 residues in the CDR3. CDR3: CAWSLRYGYTF. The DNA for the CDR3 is TGTGCCTGGAGCCTCCGCTATGGCTACACCTTC.

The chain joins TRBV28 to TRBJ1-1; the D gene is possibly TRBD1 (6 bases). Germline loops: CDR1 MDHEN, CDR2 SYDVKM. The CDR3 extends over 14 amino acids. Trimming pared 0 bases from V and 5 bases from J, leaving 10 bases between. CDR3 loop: CASSLWGARTEAFF. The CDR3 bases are TGTGCCAGCAGTTTATGGGGGGCGCGGACTGAAGCTTTCTTT.

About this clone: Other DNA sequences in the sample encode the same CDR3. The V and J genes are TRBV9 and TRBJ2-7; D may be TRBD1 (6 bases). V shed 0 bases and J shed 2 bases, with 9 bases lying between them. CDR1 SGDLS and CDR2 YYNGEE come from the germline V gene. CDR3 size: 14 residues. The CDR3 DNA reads TGTGCCAGCAGCGTAGGAGGGGGAGCCTACGAGCAGTACTTC. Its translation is CASSVGGGAYEQYF.

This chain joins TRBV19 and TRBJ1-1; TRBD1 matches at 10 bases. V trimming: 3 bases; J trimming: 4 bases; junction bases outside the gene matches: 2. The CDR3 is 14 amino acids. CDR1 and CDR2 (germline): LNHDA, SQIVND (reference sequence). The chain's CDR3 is CASSMDRGVTEAFF. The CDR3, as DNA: TGTGCCAGTAGTATGGACAGGGGGGTCACTGAAGCTTTCTTT.